What follows are 17 T cell receptor beta chains derived from one specimen sequenced in a study of blood T cell repertoires in COVID-19. Here immunoSEQ multiplex PCR was the method, and the copy in TCRdb shows in-frame clones only, minus some. This sample carries around 250,000 clones, around 81% of them seen once, and the ten largest clones take 1.9%. Specimen: peripheral blood. The receptors were gathered from a man aged 30-40 years who had recovered from COVID-19.

The J gene is TRBJ2-3, the V gene TRBV13; the D is unclear. V gave up 4 bases and J gave up 2 bases, with 13 bases separating them. CDR3 length: 15 residues. The germline gives CDR1 PRHDT, CDR2 FYEKMQ (reference sequence). The CDR3 sequence is CASSSTTRLTDTQYF. CDR3 DNA sequence: TGTGCCAGCAGCTCCACGACTCGACTCACAGATACGCAGTATTTT.

This clone was recorded a few times. The genes are TRBV4-2 and TRBJ1-5, with 7 bases fitting TRBD1. The germline V gene has CDR1 LGHNA and CDR2 YNFKEQ. The CDR3 is 16 residues long. V was pared by 1 base and J by 0 bases, with 3 bases of the junction left unmatched. The DNA of the CDR3 is TGTGCCAGCAGCCAAGCAGGGGGATTTAGCAATCAGCCCCAGCATTTT. Translating it yields CASSQAGGFSNQPQHF.

The genes are TRBV18 and TRBJ1-3, with 7 bases identical to TRBD1. This CDR3 is 15 amino acids long. Unmatched junction bases numbered 3, after V lost 3 bases and J lost 1 base. Germline CDR1 reads KGHSH; CDR2 reads LQKENI. CDR3 residues: CASSPTGTSGNTIYF. Here the CDR3 DNA reads TGTGCCAGCTCACCGACAGGGACGTCTGGAAACACCATATATTTT.

The count of this clone is one. For the CDR3, the DNA is TGTGCCAGCAGCCCCGCAAGTCCCGTCGATAGGTACTTC. Its translation is CASSPASPVDRYF. The chain links TRBV7-9 to TRBJ2-5; D not resolved. This CDR3 has 13 residues. Between the trimmed V and J ends, which lost 5 bases and 13 bases, there was a span of 20 bases. Germline CDR1 and CDR2: SEHNR and FQNEAQ (reference sequence).

To note about this clone: The identical CDR3 is also encoded by other nucleotide sequences in the sample. The DNA of the CDR3 is TGTGCCAGTAGTATTCAGGGGGATAATTCACCCCTCCACTTT. This encodes CASSIQGDNSPLHF. The rearrangement joins TRBV19 to TRBJ1-6; 7 bases agree with TRBD1. The CDR3 spans 14 residues. V shed 3 bases, J shed 5 bases, and the junction held 1 base outside the gene matches. CDR1 LNHDA and CDR2 SQIVND come from the germline V gene (reference sequence).

V and J are TRBV28 and TRBJ2-7; no clear D gene. This CDR3 has 16 residues. Trimming shortened V by 7 bases and J by 7 bases, and 26 bases separated the two germline ends. CDR1 is MDHEN, CDR2 SYDVKM, per germline. CDR3 loop: CASTETHLPTPPEQYF. The CDR3 DNA reads as TGTGCCAGCACCGAAACCCACCTACCTACCCCCCCGGAGCAGTACTTC.

V is TRBV5-5 and J is TRBJ2-2, with 11 bases matching TRBD1. Germline V gene data show CDR1 as SGHKS and CDR2 as YYEKEE (reference sequence). This CDR3 comprises 16 residues. V lost 3 bases and J lost 6; bases outside the gene matches: 7. CDR3 DNA: TGTGCCAGCAGCTCTCGGGACAGGGGGTTTGCCGGGGAGCTGTTTTTT. This gives the protein CASSSRDRGFAGELFF.

In nucleotides, the CDR3 is TGTGCCAGCAGCTTGGTTGGTGGGACTATCAGTGAGCAGTTCTTC. Protein product: CASSLVGGTISEQFF. The rearrangement uses TRBV5-6 and TRBJ2-1; 7 bases fit TRBD2. Germline loops: CDR1 SGHDT, CDR2 YYEEEE. Losses at the gene ends were 0 bases for V and 9 bases for J; bases not matched to a gene: 9. This CDR3 is built from 15 residues. The whole variable domain, filled in from reference TRBV5-6 and TRBJ2-1, reads DAGVTQSPTHLIKTRGQQVTLRCSPKSGHDTVSWYQQALGQGPQFIFQYYEEEERQRGNFPDRFSGHQFPNYSSELNVNALLLGDSALYLCASSLVGGTISEQFFGPGTRLTVL.

The chain couples TRBV28 to TRBJ1-1; D call uncertain. The CDR3 is 13 residues long. The V and J ends lost 5 bases and 0 bases respectively, with 7 bases between them. CDR1 and CDR2 from the germline V gene are MDHEN and SYDVKM. In DNA, the CDR3 is TGTGCCAGCAGTACTAAGTTGAACACTGAAGCTTTCTTT. Protein sequence: CASSTKLNTEAFF.

The chain couples TRBV14 to TRBJ2-3; D is unresolved. Germline V gives CDR1 SGHDN, CDR2 FVKESK. This CDR3 region has 15 residues. V lost 3 bases and J 0 bases, leaving 10 bases between the germline ends. This CDR3 reads CASSQAVTSTDTQYF. As DNA, the CDR3 is TGTGCCAGCAGCCAGGCTGTTACGAGCACAGATACGCAGTATTTT.

This clone came up once. The chain uses TRBV9 and TRBJ2-5, with 7 bases fitting TRBD1. Unmatched junction bases numbered 4, after V lost 4 bases and J lost 1 base. Germline V gene sequence: CDR1 SGDLS, CDR2 YYNGEE. The CDR3 is 14 amino acids. The CDR3 reads CASSQTGIQETQYF. The CDR3, as DNA: TGTGCCAGCAGCCAGACAGGGATCCAAGAGACCCAGTACTTC.

The rearrangement joins TRBV7-2 to TRBJ1-5; D may be TRBD1 (6 bases). Deletions cut 5 bases from V and 3 bases from J, with 11 bases between. Germline V gives CDR1 SGHTA, CDR2 FQGNSA. This CDR3 region has 14 residues. The CDR3 sequence: CASSLGQINQPQHF. CDR3 DNA sequence: TGTGCCAGCAGCCTAGGACAGATCAATCAGCCCCAGCATTTT.

This rearrangement joins TRBV18 to TRBJ1-3; D not certain. This CDR3 is 22 amino acids long. Per germline, CDR1 KGHSH and CDR2 LQKENI. Trimming removed 0 bases from V and 0 bases from J, with 27 bases in between. In nucleotides, the CDR3 is TGTGCCAGCTCACCACCGAGTTTGGGGATCGACAAGACTAGTCGCTCTGGAAACACCATATATTTT. This gives the protein CASSPPSLGIDKTSRSGNTIYF.

The chain carries TRBV27 and TRBJ2-3; D is possibly TRBD2 (7 bases). The CDR3 is 17 amino acids. CDR1 is MNHEY, CDR2 SMNVEV, per germline (reference sequence). V lost 7 bases to trimming and J lost 2 bases, with 22 bases between them. The CDR3 spells CASTQGGGQASTDTQYF. Here the CDR3 DNA reads TGTGCCAGCACCCAAGGGGGGGGGCAGGCGTCCACAGATACGCAGTATTTT.

The chain recombines TRBV24-1 with TRBJ2-7; 7 nucleotides match TRBD2. Looked up from germline, CDR1 is KGHDR and CDR2 is SFDVKD. This CDR3 has 13 amino acids. V was pared by 9 bases and J by 4 bases, with 8 bases of the junction left unmatched. DNA for the CDR3: TGTGCCACCGGTTGGACTAGTTTTTACGAGCAGTACGTC. This codes for CATGWTSFYEQYV.

This clone appeared a few times. The genes are TRBV19 and TRBJ1-2; perhaps TRBD1 as D (5 bases). The CDR3 spans 15 residues. Trimming left V 8 bases short and J 8 bases short, with 24 bases between. CDR1 LNHDA and CDR2 SQIVND come from the germline V gene (reference sequence). CDR3 in DNA: TGTGCCAGTTCCGCAGGGTTAGGGGCGAGCTACGGCTACACCTTC. Translation gives CASSAGLGASYGYTF. The whole variable domain, filled in from reference TRBV19 and TRBJ1-2, reads DGGITQSPKYLFRKEGQNVTLSCEQNLNHDAMYWYRQDPGQGLRLIYYSQIVNDFQKGDIAEGYSVSREKKESFPLTVTSAQKNPTAFYLCASSAGLGASYGYTFGSGTRLTVV.

This chain's CDR3 is CAITGTDSSDSGNTIYF. For the CDR3, the DNA is TGTGCCATCACCGGGACAGACTCCTCGGACTCTGGAAACACCATATATTTT. The chain carries TRBV10-3 and TRBJ1-3, with 7 nucleotides matching TRBD1. Trimming cost V 7 bases and J 0 bases; bases outside gene matches: 12. The germline CDR1 and CDR2 sequences are ENHRY and SYGVKD. The CDR3 spans 17 residues.